This T cell receptor beta chain appears in the sequencing data of a study of response to subunit inactivated influenza vaccine. Overall study findings and caveats: Seasonal influenza vaccination, on each occasion, was suggested by the authors to recruit few new T cells.

TCRdb recomputed calls from the RT-PCR reads with MiXCR, one row per CDR3 protein. The sample contains 700,000 to 900,000 distinct CDR3 sequences, 21% of which appear only once. This clonotype was found many times. Its cognate antigen is unknown. The CDR3 extends over 13 amino acids. The germline V gene encodes CDR1 DFQATT and CDR2 SNEGSKA (reference sequence). The receptor's source is a middle-aged man who received an inactivated influenza vaccine. Material: PBMCs from blood, obtained 5 to 6 days after vaccination. This rearrangement joins TRBV20-1 to TRBJ2-3, with D perhaps assigned TRBD1 or TRBD2 (5 bases each). For the CDR3, the DNA is TGCAGGACGAGACGTGGGGCGGGAGATACGCAGTATTTT. The encoded protein is CRTRRGAGDTQYF.